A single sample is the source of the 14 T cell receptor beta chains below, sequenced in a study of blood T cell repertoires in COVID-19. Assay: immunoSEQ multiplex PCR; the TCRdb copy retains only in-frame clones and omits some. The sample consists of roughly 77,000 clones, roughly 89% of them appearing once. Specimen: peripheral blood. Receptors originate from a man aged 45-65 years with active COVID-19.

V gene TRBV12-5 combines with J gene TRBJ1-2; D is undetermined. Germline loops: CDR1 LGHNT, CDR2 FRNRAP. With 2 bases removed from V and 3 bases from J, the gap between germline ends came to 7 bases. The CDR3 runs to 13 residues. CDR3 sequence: CASGLTSDYGYTF. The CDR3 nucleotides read TGTGCTAGTGGTTTGACCAGCGACTATGGCTACACCTTC.

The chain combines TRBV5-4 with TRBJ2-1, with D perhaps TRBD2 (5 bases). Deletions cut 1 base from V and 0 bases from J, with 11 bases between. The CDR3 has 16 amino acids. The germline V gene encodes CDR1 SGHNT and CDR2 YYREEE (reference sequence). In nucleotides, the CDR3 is TGTGCCAGCAGCTTGATGGCGGGTAGCTCCTACAATGAGCAGTTCTTC. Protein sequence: CASSLMAGSSYNEQFF.

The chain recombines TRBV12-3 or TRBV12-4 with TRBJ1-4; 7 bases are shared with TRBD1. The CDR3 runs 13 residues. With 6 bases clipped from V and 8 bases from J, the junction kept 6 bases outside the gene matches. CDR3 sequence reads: CASSTGVGEKLFF. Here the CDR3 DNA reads TGTGCCAGCAGCACAGGGGTTGGAGAAAAACTGTTTTTT.

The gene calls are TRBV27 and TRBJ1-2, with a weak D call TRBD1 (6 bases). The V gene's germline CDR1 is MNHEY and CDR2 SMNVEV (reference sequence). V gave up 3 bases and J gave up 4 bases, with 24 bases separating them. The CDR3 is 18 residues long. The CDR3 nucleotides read TGTGCCAGCAGTTTGTCTAATCGGGCAGGAGGGGGGGTCTATGGCTACACCTTC. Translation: CASSLSNRAGGGVYGYTF.

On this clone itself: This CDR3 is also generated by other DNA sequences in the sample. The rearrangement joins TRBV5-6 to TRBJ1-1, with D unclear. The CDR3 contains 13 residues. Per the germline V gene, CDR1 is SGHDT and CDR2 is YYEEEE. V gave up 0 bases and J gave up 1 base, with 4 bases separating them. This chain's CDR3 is CASSLGGNTEAFF. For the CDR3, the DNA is TGTGCCAGCAGCTTGGGCGGGAACACTGAAGCTTTCTTT. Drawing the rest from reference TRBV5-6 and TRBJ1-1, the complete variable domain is DAGVTQSPTHLIKTRGQQVTLRCSPKSGHDTVSWYQQALGQGPQFIFQYYEEEERQRGNFPDRFSGHQFPNYSSELNVNALLLGDSALYLCASSLGGNTEAFFGQGTRLTVV.

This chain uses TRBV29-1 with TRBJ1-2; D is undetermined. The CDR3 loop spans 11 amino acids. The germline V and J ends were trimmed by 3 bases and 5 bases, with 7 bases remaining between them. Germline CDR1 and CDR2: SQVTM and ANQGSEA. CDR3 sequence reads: CSVESLYGYTF. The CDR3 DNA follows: TGCAGCGTTGAGTCTCTTTATGGCTACACCTTC.

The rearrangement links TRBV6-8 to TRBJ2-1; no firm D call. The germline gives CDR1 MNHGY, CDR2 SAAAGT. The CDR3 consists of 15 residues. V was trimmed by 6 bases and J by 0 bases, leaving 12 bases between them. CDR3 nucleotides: TGTGCCAGCAGGACGGAAAGGAGCTCCTACAATGAGCAGTTCTTC. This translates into CASRTERSSYNEQFF.

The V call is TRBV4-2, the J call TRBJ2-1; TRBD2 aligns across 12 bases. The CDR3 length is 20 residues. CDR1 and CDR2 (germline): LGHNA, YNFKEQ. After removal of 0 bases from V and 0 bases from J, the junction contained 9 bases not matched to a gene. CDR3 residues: CASSQEITSGGLFSYNEQFF. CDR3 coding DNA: TGTGCCAGCAGCCAAGAGATCACTAGCGGGGGGTTATTCTCCTACAATGAGCAGTTCTTC.

In DNA form, the CDR3 reads TGTGCCAGCCGAAACGGACAGGGATTTAGGTATGGCTACACCTTC. This codes for CASRNGQGFRYGYTF. V is TRBV6-6 and J is TRBJ1-2; 8 bases fit TRBD1. The CDR3 runs to 15 residues. The junction had 13 bases not matched to a gene; V was cut back by 8 bases and J by 5 bases. Germline lookup yields CDR1 MNHNY and CDR2 SVGAGI (reference sequence).

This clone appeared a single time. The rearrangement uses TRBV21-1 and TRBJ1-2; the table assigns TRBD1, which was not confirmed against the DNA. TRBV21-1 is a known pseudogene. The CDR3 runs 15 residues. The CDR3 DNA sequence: TGTGCCAGCAGCAAAGGGACAGGCCGCTCGTGGGGCTACACCTTC. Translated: CASSKGTGRSWGYTF.

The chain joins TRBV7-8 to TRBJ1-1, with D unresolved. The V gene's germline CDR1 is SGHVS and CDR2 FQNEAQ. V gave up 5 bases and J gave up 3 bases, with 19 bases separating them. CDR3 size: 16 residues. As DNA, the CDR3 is TGTGCCAGCAGCGGTGGAACGGGGATTGGGTACACTGAAGCTTTCTTT. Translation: CASSGGTGIGYTEAFF.

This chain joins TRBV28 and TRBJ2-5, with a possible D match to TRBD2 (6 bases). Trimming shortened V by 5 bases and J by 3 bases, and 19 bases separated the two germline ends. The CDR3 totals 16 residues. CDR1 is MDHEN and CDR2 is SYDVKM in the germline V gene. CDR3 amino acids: CASSPMYGRREETQYF. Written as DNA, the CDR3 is TGTGCCAGCAGTCCGATGTACGGGCGGAGGGAAGAGACCCAGTACTTC.

CDR3 DNA sequence: TGTGCCATCAGAGGGACAGGGGCCCCGGATACGCAGTATTTT. Its translation: CAIRGTGAPDTQYF. This sequence joins TRBV10-3 and TRBJ2-3, with TRBD1 matching 10 bases. The CDR3 runs 14 residues. The trim removed 6 bases at V and 6 bases at J, leaving 6 bases unmatched. Germline loops: CDR1 ENHRY, CDR2 SYGVKD.

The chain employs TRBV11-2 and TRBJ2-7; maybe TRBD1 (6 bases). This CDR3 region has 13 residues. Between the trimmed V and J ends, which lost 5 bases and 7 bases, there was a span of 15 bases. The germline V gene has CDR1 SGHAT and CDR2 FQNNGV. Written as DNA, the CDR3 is TGTGCCAGCAGCCCTGGACAGCCAGGAGAGCAGTACTTC. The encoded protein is CASSPGQPGEQYF.